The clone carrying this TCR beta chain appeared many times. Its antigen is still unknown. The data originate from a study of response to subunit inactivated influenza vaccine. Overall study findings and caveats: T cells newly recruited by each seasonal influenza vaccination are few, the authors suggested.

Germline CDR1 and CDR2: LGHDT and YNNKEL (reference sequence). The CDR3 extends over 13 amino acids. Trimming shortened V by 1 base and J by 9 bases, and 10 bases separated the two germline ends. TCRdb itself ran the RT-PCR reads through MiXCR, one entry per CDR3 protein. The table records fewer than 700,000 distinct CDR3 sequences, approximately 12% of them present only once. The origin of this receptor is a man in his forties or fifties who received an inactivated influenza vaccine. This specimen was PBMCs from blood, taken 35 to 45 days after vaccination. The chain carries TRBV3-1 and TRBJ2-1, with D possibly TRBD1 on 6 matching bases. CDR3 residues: CASSQATGFEQFF. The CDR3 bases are TGTGCCAGCAGCCAAGCTACAGGGTTTGAGCAGTTCTTC.